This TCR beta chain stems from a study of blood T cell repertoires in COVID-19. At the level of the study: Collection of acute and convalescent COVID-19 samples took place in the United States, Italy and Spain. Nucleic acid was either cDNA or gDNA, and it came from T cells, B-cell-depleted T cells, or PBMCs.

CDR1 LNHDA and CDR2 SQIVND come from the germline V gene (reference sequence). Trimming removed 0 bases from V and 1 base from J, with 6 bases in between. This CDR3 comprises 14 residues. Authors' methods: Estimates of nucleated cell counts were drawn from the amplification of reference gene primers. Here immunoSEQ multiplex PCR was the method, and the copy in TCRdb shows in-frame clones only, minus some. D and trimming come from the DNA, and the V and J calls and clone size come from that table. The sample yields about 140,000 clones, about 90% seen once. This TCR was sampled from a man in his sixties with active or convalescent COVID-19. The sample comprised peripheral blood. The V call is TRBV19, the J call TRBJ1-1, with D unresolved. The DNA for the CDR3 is TGTGCCAGTAGTATAGAGACGGGGAACACTGAAGCTTTCTTT. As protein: CASSIETGNTEAFF.